This T cell receptor beta chain was identified in a study of T cells in Graves' hyperthyroidism and ophthalmopathy. RNA transcripts provided the source from which TCR beta CDR3 regions were amplified. Primed by the HTBI set, a first-round RT-PCR was run on the TCR CDR3. Each CDR3 protein gets one entry after TCRdb re-called the multiplex PCR reads with MiXCR. The data contain about 840,000 distinct CDR3 sequences, over 35% of them singletons. CDR3 size: 15 residues. With 0 bases removed from V and 5 bases from J, the gap between germline ends came to 10 bases. The chain links TRBV12-3 or TRBV12-4 to TRBJ1-4; D might be TRBD1 (5 bases). Sequencing was done on a sample of blood. The sequence was collected from a man aged 18 to 30 with Graves' hyperthyroidism. Here the CDR3 DNA reads TGTGCCAGCAGTTTAGCGTGGGGGGAAAATGAAAAACTGTTTTTT. This translates into CASSLAWGENEKLFF.